Following are 2 T cell receptor beta chains from one sample sequenced in a study of cytomegalovirus exposure and HLA in healthy donors (dated by TCRdb to about 2017). Preparation of the library involved the immunoSEQ multiplex PCR assay. TCRdb holds this immuneACCESS table with in-frame rearrangements only. Some clones are missing; in checked studies, unresolved V genes explain under half, and the rest has no known cause. For this sample the table gives about 180,000 clones, of which 85% were detected only once. About 16% of the sample lies in the top ten. Sample: PBMCs. All receptors come from a man younger than 35 in good health and CMV-seropositive.

The V and J genes are TRBV28 and TRBJ2-3; 11 positions agree with TRBD2. The J segment lost 0 bases and the V segment lost 3 bases, leaving 14 bases of the junction unmatched. The CDR3 totals 20 residues. CDR1 is MDHEN, CDR2 SYDVKM, per germline. CDR3: CASSFSGMHTSGRSTDTQYF. Written as DNA, the CDR3 is TGTGCCAGCAGTTTCTCCGGGATGCATACTAGCGGGAGAAGCACAGATACGCAGTATTTT.

V and J are TRBV19 and TRBJ2-1; TRBD1 might be the D (5 bases). Trimming pared 9 bases from V and 4 bases from J, leaving 25 bases between. The CDR3 contains 17 residues. The germline V gene has CDR1 LNHDA and CDR2 SQIVND (reference sequence). Here the CDR3 DNA reads TGTGCCAGCAGAAAGAGATGGGGCTCTCAATCTTACAATGAGCAGTTCTTC. It yields the protein CASRKRWGSQSYNEQFF.